This TCR beta chain was captured in a study of T cell responses to AZD1222 COVID-19 vaccine (dated by TCRdb to about 2021). Regarding the research as a whole: TCR sequencing covered some 250 trial participants: some 210 given two doses of AZD1222 and 26 given two doses of MenACWY control vaccine. Trial participants were enrolled by age into subgroups of 18-55, 56-69 and 70-plus years, and 148, 28 and 57 TCR-sequenced participants, respectively, were included in these subgroups.

Trimming accounts for 5 bases at V and 0 bases at J, while the number of junction bases matched to no gene is 8. The germline V gene encodes CDR1 MNHEY and CDR2 SMNVEV (reference sequence). From the cysteine through the phenylalanine, the CDR3 covers 16 amino acids. Only the CDR3 portion is preserved as DNA: 48 bases, with reading frame beginning at the first base. The time point label, read with the paper, signifies: sample from adult after SARS-CoV-2 infection, after symptom onset. A couple of convalescent COVID-19 patients, sampled after symptom onset from adults with prior SARS-CoV-2 infection, were also TCR-sequenced for comparison. With regard to this clone: Its antigen specificity is not known. Base qualities were left out, and no much larger clone turns up one base away.

The CDR3 regions of human TCRbeta chains were analyzed by immunosequencing. Regarding the original processing steps: TCRs in the repertoires were compared against a reference library of SARS-CoV-2-specific TCRs that had been generated with the MIRA antigen-specificity platform. Breadth was defined as the fraction of unique TCRs that were SARS-CoV-2-associated, and depth was defined as the fraction of total T cells that were SARS-CoV-2-associated. Using the MIRA data, each spike-specific TCR was mapped to the spike region that the TCR reacts to and placed in a CD4 or CD8 class. Log10-transformed breadth and depth values were compared by one-way ANOVA with Sidak's multiple comparisons tests. Held by TCRdb, this immuneACCESS table contains in-frame sequences only and omits some clones. Under half of the omission traces to an unresolved V gene where checked; the cause of the rest is unknown. V, J and clone size are those of that table, while D and trimming were read from the DNA. Within this sample are 130,000 to 150,000 clones, with 93% of them counted one time only. The ten largest make up around 12% of the sample.

Overall results and qualifications from the work: In the small 56-69-year group, the increase in depth fell short of significance, most likely because of low power. Vaccine-associated CD4 TCRs spanned the whole spike protein, with dominant responses in regions 160-218 and 743-854. After two AZD1222 doses, spike-specific TCR breadth and depth were significantly higher than at day 0 and than in MenACWY recipients. Most participants were white British and females outnumbered males, and the authors suggested that clonal diversity may have been underestimated. Conclusions about previously exposed vaccinees were limited because only six AZD1222 recipients were SARS-CoV-2 seropositive at baseline. Nearly half of unique spike-specific TCRs reportedly recognized epitopes outside regions mutated in the B.1.351 and B.1.1.7 variants. Because no day 14 peak-response samples were available, repertoires were characterized only after the peak T cell response.

This sequence uses TRBV27 and TRBJ2-3, with TRBD2 identical over 7 junction bases. This receptor was obtained from an adult who had recovered from COVID-19. This specimen consisted of peripheral blood, obtained after recovery from COVID-19. For the CDR3, the sequence is CASSPNGLVSTDTQYF. The DNA sequence reads TGTGCCAGCAGTCCCAACGGACTAGTCAGCACAGATACGCAGTATTTT.